This passage covers 31 T cell receptor beta chains from one sample sequenced in a study of blood T cell repertoires in COVID-19. Libraries were prepared by immunoSEQ multiplex PCR; TCRdb keeps only in-frame clonotypes and omits some of them. The sample lists over 450,000 clones; about 88% were seen once. Source material: peripheral blood. The receptor set was obtained from a man aged 18 to 29 with COVID-19, enrolled during active disease.

This clone showed up just a few times. This sequence joins TRBV6-6 and TRBJ1-1; D might be TRBD1 (6 bases). V was pared by 6 bases and J by 2 bases, with 13 bases between. The CDR3 covers 14 residues. The V gene's germline CDR1 is MNHNY and CDR2 SVGAGI (reference sequence). The CDR3 here is CASSDTGFNTEAFF. In DNA, the CDR3 is TGTGCCAGCAGCGATACAGGGTTCAACACTGAAGCTTTCTTT.

This chain uses TRBV2 with TRBJ2-1; D unresolved. The V gene's germline CDR1 is SNHLY and CDR2 FYNNEI. The CDR3 is 13 residues long. V lost 7 bases, J lost 2 bases, and 9 bases lay in between. This chain's CDR3 is CASNLRTYNEQFF. CDR3 nucleotides: TGTGCCAGCAATTTGAGGACCTACAATGAGCAGTTCTTC.

To note about this clone: Other DNA sequences in the same sample also yield this CDR3. The chain combines TRBV2 with TRBJ2-1, with TRBD1 as a possible D gene (5 bases). Trimming pared 2 bases from V and 1 base from J, leaving 6 bases between. This CDR3 is 14 amino acids long. Germline V gives CDR1 SNHLY, CDR2 FYNNEI. The CDR3 DNA reads TGTGCCAGCAGTGAACAGGGATCCTACAATGAGCAGTTCTTC. Its protein is CASSEQGSYNEQFF.

This sequence joins TRBV25-1 and TRBJ2-2, with TRBD2 identical over 10 bases. V lost 6 bases and J lost 3; bases outside the gene matches: 1. The CDR3 covers 14 residues. The germline V gene encodes CDR1 MGHDK and CDR2 SYGVNS. The CDR3 DNA follows: TGTGCCAGCAGAGGACTAGCGGACACCGGGGAGCTGTTTTTT. It yields the protein CASRGLADTGELFF.

The chain is built from TRBV7-9 and TRBJ2-3, with TRBD2 matching over 10 bases. CDR3 size: 18 residues. Losses at the gene ends were 1 base for V and 6 bases for J; bases not matched to a gene: 13. CDR1 and CDR2 from the germline V gene are SEHNR and FQNEAQ (reference sequence). DNA for the CDR3: TGTGCCAGCAGCTTAGACTTGCGTTCTAGCGGGAGTATGGATACGCAGTATTTT. Protein product: CASSLDLRSSGSMDTQYF.

The sample holds a few counts of this clone. The same CDR3 can be traced to other DNA sequences in this sample. The V and J genes are TRBV5-8 and TRBJ2-7, with D perhaps matching TRBD2 (7 bases). The CDR3 covers 16 residues. The ends were cut back, 0 bases at V and 1 base at J, with 14 bases in the middle. CDR1 and CDR2 (germline): SGHTS, YDEGEE. CDR3 DNA: TGTGCCAGCAGCTTGGGAGGGGGGGGACGATCCTACGAGCAGTACTTC. This gives the protein CASSLGGGGRSYEQYF.

The chain is built from TRBV13 and TRBJ2-1; 7 bases agree with TRBD1. Unmatched junction bases numbered 8, after V lost 5 bases and J lost 4 bases. Per germline, CDR1 PRHDT and CDR2 FYEKMQ (reference sequence). The CDR3 sequence is 15 residues long. The CDR3 reads CASSPRDRTYNEQFF. The CDR3 DNA reads TGTGCCAGCAGCCCCAGGGACAGAACATACAATGAGCAGTTCTTC.

The rearrangement links TRBV18 to TRBJ1-1; D is unclear. Per germline, CDR1 KGHSH and CDR2 LQKENI. This CDR3 has 16 amino acids. V was clipped by 0 bases and J by 1 base, with 12 bases between them. DNA of the CDR3: TGTGCCAGCTCACCACCGGCGGCCAGAGCGAACACTGAAGCTTTCTTT. Residues: CASSPPAARANTEAFF. Full variable domain (rest looked up from reference TRBV18 and TRBJ1-1): NAGVMQNPRHLVRRRGQEARLRCSPMKGHSHVYWYRQLPEEGLKFMVYLQKENIIDESGMPKERFSAEFPKEGPSILRIQQVVRGDSAAYFCASSPPAARANTEAFFGQGTRLTVV.

The V gene is TRBV5-4, the J gene TRBJ2-7; TRBD1 matches at 7 bases. This CDR3 comprises 14 residues. Looked up from germline, CDR1 is SGHNT and CDR2 is YYREEE (reference sequence). The V and J ends lost 2 bases and 1 base, in that order; junction bases with no gene match: 3. The CDR3 DNA sequence: TGTGCCAGCAGCTTCAGGGGGAATTCCTACGAGCAGTACTTC. As protein: CASSFRGNSYEQYF.

This clone was counted at least ten times. This chain connects TRBV12-3 or TRBV12-4 to TRBJ2-2, with a weak D call TRBD2 (5 bases). This CDR3 contains 12 residues. Trimming left V 6 bases short and J 4 bases short, with 6 bases between. CDR3 in amino acids: CASRGSTGELFF. The CDR3 DNA sequence: TGTGCCAGCAGGGGGAGCACCGGGGAGCTGTTTTTT.

This chain uses TRBV6-5 with TRBJ1-1; D is undetermined. V lost 6 bases to trimming and J lost 3 bases, with 11 bases between them. Germline V gene lookup returns CDR1 MNHEY and CDR2 SVGAGI. This CDR3 region has 13 residues. CDR3 sequence (DNA): TGTGCCAGCAGAGCCGGGAAGGACACTGAAGCTTTCTTT. This translates into CASRAGKDTEAFF.

The V and J genes are TRBV15 and TRBJ1-1; D may be TRBD1 (6 bases). The germline V and J ends were trimmed by 4 bases and 8 bases, with 11 bases remaining between them. The CDR3 consists of 12 residues. Germline values: CDR1 LNHNV, CDR2 YYDKDF (reference sequence). The CDR3 nucleotides are TGTGCCACCAGCAAAACGAGGGGGGAAGCTTTCTTT. Translating it yields CATSKTRGEAFF.

CDR3 loop: CASSFRGPSTDTQYF. In nucleotides, the CDR3 is TGTGCCAGCAGCTTTCGAGGGCCTAGCACAGATACGCAGTATTTT. The chain couples TRBV12-1 to TRBJ2-3; the D segment call TRBD2 is taken from the table without a DNA check. TRBV12-1 is shown as a pseudogene. The CDR3 loop spans 15 amino acids.

The chain employs TRBV7-9 and TRBJ1-3; D not resolved. Germline V lookup: CDR1 SEHNR, CDR2 FQNEAQ (reference sequence). V lost 5 bases to trimming and J lost 0 bases, with 14 bases between them. The CDR3 runs to 16 residues. The CDR3 bases are TGTGCCAGCAGCGCCCCGGGAGGGATCTCTGGAAACACCATATATTTT. Its translation is CASSAPGGISGNTIYF. The full variable domain, rest sourced from reference TRBV7-9 and TRBJ1-3, is DTGVSQNPRHKITKRGQNVTFRCDPISEHNRLYWYRQTLGQGPEFLTYFQNEAQLEKSRLLSDRFSAERPKGSFSTLEIQRTEQGDSAMYLCASSAPGGISGNTIYFGEGSWLTVV.

This rearrangement joins TRBV4-2 to TRBJ2-2, with 11 bases identical to TRBD2. The V gene's germline CDR1 is LGHNA and CDR2 YNFKEQ. V shed 8 bases, J shed 7 bases, and the junction held 15 bases outside the gene matches. The CDR3 covers 17 residues. DNA for the CDR3: TGTGCCAGCTCCCACCCGGGACTAGCGGAAGACGGCGGGGAGCTGTTTTTT. Translation: CASSHPGLAEDGGELFF.

J is TRBJ2-2 and V is TRBV19; TRBD1 matches at 9 bases. Germline V gene data show CDR1 as LNHDA and CDR2 as SQIVND (reference sequence). The junction had 6 bases not matched to a gene; V was cut back by 8 bases and J by 2 bases. There are 15 residues in the CDR3. The CDR3 sequence is CASLPTGGNTGELFF. CDR3 in DNA: TGTGCCAGTCTCCCGACAGGGGGAAACACCGGGGAGCTGTTTTTT.

This chain connects TRBV4-2 to TRBJ2-2; TRBD2 agrees at 11 bases. Germline V CDR1 and CDR2: LGHNA, YNFKEQ. This CDR3 region has 16 residues. V dropped 1 base and J dropped 3; count of bases not matched to a gene: 1. CDR3 bases: TGTGCCAGCAGCCAAGCTAGCGGGGGGCACACCGGGGAGCTGTTTTTT. It specifies CASSQASGGHTGELFF.

This clone was observed a handful of times. The rearrangement links TRBV19 to TRBJ1-6; 9 nucleotides match TRBD1. V lost 5 bases to trimming and J lost 8 bases; unmatched junction nucleotides: 7. This CDR3 contains 15 residues. Germline CDR1 and CDR2: LNHDA and SQIVND (reference sequence). The CDR3 region is CASSGGQGSYSPLHF. The CDR3, as DNA: TGTGCCAGTAGTGGAGGACAGGGGTCGTATTCACCCCTCCACTTT.

This sequence joins TRBV25-1 and TRBJ2-7; tentatively, D is TRBD1 (5 bases). Looked up from germline, CDR1 is MGHDK and CDR2 is SYGVNS. The CDR3 runs to 13 residues. Trimming left V 4 bases short and J 0 bases short, with 7 bases between. CDR3 in DNA: TGTGCCAGCAGTGTCGACAGCTCCTACGAGCAGTACTTC. Translating gives CASSVDSSYEQYF.

The chain carries TRBV4-1 and TRBJ2-2; D is ambiguous. Germline V gives CDR1 MGHRA, CDR2 YSYEKL. The length of the CDR3 is 14 residues. The germline V and J ends were trimmed by 4 bases and 3 bases, with 9 bases remaining between them. CDR3 in DNA: TGCGCCAGCAGCCTGGTCGCGGACACCGGGGAGCTGTTTTTT. As protein: CASSLVADTGELFF.

The chain links TRBV15 to TRBJ2-7; possible D gene TRBD2, 6 bases. V was shortened by 0 bases and J by 1 base, with 10 bases between the two germline ends. Germline CDR1 LNHNV, CDR2 YYDKDF (reference sequence). The CDR3 sequence is 15 residues long. CDR3 sequence (DNA): TGTGCCACCAGCAGAGATCCCCGGGAGTCCTACGAGCAGTACTTC. Translating gives CATSRDPRESYEQYF.

This clone was found a few times. This rearrangement joins TRBV7-9 to TRBJ2-7, with D hard to call. The length of the CDR3 is 14 residues. Germline V lookup: CDR1 SEHNR, CDR2 FQNEAQ (reference sequence). V dropped 2 bases and J dropped 4 bases, with 12 bases sitting between them. In DNA, the CDR3 is TGTGCCAGCAGCTTAAGCACCAAAGCTTACGAGCAGTACTTC. Translating gives CASSLSTKAYEQYF.

This rearrangement joins TRBV5-1 to TRBJ1-2; D is unclear. Germline values: CDR1 SGHRS, CDR2 YFSETQ. The CDR3 spans 15 residues. Trimming cost V 0 bases and J 4 bases, with 13 bases left between them. CDR3 region: CASSLEGRGSYGYTF. DNA for the CDR3: TGCGCCAGCAGCTTGGAGGGCCGCGGGAGCTATGGCTACACCTTC. Combining the CDR3 with reference TRBV5-1 and TRBJ1-2 gives the whole variable domain KAGVTQTPRYLIKTRGQQVTLSCSPISGHRSVSWYQQTPGQGLQFLFEYFSETQRNKGNFPGRFSGRQFSNSRSEMNVSTLELGDSALYLCASSLEGRGSYGYTFGSGTRLTVV.

The rearrangement links TRBV7-9 to TRBJ1-5; TRBD1 is a possible D gene (6 bases). Trimming stripped 4 bases from V and 1 base from J, with 14 bases between. This CDR3 is built from 16 residues. In germline, CDR1 is SEHNR, CDR2 FQNEAQ (reference sequence). CDR3 nucleotide sequence: TGTGCCAGCAGCTCCCACAGGGCTGAGAGCAATCAGCCCCAGCATTTT. Translated: CASSSHRAESNQPQHF. The complete variable domain, with remaining parts taken from reference TRBV7-9 and TRBJ1-5, reads DTGVSQNPRHKITKRGQNVTFRCDPISEHNRLYWYRQTLGQGPEFLTYFQNEAQLEKSRLLSDRFSAERPKGSFSTLEIQRTEQGDSAMYLCASSSHRAESNQPQHFGDGTRLSIL.

The rearrangement joins TRBV19 to TRBJ2-5; TRBD2 aligns across 10 bases. V shed 4 bases and J 4 bases; nucleotides not matched to a gene: 3. CDR1 LNHDA and CDR2 SQIVND come from the germline V gene (reference sequence). This CDR3 spans 14 amino acids. The CDR3 sequence: CASSTGTSVETQYF. The CDR3 DNA reads TGTGCCAGTAGTACGGGGACTAGCGTAGAGACCCAGTACTTC.

The V and J genes are TRBV6-6 and TRBJ1-2, with 7 bases that match TRBD1. The CDR3 totals 13 residues. CDR1 and CDR2 (germline): MNHNY, SVGAGI (reference sequence). V lost 5 bases to trimming and J lost 8 bases; unmatched junction nucleotides: 8. The CDR3 DNA reads as TGTGCCAGCAGTCACCGACAGGGAGGCGGCTACACCTTC. Amino acid sequence: CASSHRQGGGYTF.

CDR3 sequence: CACADRLLQETQYF. CDR3 in DNA: TGTGCCTGTGCCGACAGGTTGCTCCAAGAGACCCAGTACTTC. The rearrangement uses TRBV30 and TRBJ2-5; a possible D gene is TRBD1 (6 bases). This CDR3 comprises 14 residues. Trimming stripped 6 bases from V and 1 base from J, with 15 bases between. From germline, CDR1 is GTSNPN and CDR2 SVGIG (reference sequence).

J is TRBJ2-7 and V is TRBV21-1; the table's D call, TRBD2, was not checked against the DNA. TRBV21-1 is described as a pseudogene. CDR3 length equals 15 residues. The CDR3 loop reads CASSKTSGSSYEQYF. The DNA of the CDR3 is TGTGCCAGCAGCAAGACTAGCGGAAGCTCCTACGAGCAGTACTTC.

The chain couples TRBV5-1 to TRBJ2-1; 9 positions match TRBD1. Germline trimming cut 5 bases from V and 5 bases from J; bases unmatched to any gene: 11. Germline V gene data show CDR1 as SGHRS and CDR2 as YFSETQ. This CDR3 spans 16 amino acids. Here the CDR3 reads CASRRTGDLRDNEQFF. The CDR3 nucleotides read TGCGCCAGCAGACGGACAGGGGATTTGAGGGACAATGAGCAGTTCTTC.

V is TRBV5-6 and J is TRBJ2-7; D possibly corresponds to TRBD2 (5 bases). Trimming removed 4 bases at V and 0 bases at J, with 14 bases between. CDR1 SGHDT and CDR2 YYEEEE come from the germline V gene. The CDR3 is 15 residues long. CDR3 residues: CASSPEAGASYEQYF. The CDR3 bases are TGTGCCAGCAGCCCGGAGGCAGGCGCCTCCTACGAGCAGTACTTC.

The gene calls are TRBV7-8 and TRBJ1-2; TRBD1 matches at 7 bases. This CDR3 has 17 residues. CDR1 and CDR2 from the germline V gene are SGHVS and FQNEAQ. Trimming at V came to 0 bases and at J to 7 bases, leaving 14 bases not matched to a gene. The CDR3 is CASSLAHVGQDMGGYTF. The CDR3 DNA sequence: TGTGCCAGCAGCTTAGCGCACGTAGGACAGGACATGGGTGGCTACACCTTC.